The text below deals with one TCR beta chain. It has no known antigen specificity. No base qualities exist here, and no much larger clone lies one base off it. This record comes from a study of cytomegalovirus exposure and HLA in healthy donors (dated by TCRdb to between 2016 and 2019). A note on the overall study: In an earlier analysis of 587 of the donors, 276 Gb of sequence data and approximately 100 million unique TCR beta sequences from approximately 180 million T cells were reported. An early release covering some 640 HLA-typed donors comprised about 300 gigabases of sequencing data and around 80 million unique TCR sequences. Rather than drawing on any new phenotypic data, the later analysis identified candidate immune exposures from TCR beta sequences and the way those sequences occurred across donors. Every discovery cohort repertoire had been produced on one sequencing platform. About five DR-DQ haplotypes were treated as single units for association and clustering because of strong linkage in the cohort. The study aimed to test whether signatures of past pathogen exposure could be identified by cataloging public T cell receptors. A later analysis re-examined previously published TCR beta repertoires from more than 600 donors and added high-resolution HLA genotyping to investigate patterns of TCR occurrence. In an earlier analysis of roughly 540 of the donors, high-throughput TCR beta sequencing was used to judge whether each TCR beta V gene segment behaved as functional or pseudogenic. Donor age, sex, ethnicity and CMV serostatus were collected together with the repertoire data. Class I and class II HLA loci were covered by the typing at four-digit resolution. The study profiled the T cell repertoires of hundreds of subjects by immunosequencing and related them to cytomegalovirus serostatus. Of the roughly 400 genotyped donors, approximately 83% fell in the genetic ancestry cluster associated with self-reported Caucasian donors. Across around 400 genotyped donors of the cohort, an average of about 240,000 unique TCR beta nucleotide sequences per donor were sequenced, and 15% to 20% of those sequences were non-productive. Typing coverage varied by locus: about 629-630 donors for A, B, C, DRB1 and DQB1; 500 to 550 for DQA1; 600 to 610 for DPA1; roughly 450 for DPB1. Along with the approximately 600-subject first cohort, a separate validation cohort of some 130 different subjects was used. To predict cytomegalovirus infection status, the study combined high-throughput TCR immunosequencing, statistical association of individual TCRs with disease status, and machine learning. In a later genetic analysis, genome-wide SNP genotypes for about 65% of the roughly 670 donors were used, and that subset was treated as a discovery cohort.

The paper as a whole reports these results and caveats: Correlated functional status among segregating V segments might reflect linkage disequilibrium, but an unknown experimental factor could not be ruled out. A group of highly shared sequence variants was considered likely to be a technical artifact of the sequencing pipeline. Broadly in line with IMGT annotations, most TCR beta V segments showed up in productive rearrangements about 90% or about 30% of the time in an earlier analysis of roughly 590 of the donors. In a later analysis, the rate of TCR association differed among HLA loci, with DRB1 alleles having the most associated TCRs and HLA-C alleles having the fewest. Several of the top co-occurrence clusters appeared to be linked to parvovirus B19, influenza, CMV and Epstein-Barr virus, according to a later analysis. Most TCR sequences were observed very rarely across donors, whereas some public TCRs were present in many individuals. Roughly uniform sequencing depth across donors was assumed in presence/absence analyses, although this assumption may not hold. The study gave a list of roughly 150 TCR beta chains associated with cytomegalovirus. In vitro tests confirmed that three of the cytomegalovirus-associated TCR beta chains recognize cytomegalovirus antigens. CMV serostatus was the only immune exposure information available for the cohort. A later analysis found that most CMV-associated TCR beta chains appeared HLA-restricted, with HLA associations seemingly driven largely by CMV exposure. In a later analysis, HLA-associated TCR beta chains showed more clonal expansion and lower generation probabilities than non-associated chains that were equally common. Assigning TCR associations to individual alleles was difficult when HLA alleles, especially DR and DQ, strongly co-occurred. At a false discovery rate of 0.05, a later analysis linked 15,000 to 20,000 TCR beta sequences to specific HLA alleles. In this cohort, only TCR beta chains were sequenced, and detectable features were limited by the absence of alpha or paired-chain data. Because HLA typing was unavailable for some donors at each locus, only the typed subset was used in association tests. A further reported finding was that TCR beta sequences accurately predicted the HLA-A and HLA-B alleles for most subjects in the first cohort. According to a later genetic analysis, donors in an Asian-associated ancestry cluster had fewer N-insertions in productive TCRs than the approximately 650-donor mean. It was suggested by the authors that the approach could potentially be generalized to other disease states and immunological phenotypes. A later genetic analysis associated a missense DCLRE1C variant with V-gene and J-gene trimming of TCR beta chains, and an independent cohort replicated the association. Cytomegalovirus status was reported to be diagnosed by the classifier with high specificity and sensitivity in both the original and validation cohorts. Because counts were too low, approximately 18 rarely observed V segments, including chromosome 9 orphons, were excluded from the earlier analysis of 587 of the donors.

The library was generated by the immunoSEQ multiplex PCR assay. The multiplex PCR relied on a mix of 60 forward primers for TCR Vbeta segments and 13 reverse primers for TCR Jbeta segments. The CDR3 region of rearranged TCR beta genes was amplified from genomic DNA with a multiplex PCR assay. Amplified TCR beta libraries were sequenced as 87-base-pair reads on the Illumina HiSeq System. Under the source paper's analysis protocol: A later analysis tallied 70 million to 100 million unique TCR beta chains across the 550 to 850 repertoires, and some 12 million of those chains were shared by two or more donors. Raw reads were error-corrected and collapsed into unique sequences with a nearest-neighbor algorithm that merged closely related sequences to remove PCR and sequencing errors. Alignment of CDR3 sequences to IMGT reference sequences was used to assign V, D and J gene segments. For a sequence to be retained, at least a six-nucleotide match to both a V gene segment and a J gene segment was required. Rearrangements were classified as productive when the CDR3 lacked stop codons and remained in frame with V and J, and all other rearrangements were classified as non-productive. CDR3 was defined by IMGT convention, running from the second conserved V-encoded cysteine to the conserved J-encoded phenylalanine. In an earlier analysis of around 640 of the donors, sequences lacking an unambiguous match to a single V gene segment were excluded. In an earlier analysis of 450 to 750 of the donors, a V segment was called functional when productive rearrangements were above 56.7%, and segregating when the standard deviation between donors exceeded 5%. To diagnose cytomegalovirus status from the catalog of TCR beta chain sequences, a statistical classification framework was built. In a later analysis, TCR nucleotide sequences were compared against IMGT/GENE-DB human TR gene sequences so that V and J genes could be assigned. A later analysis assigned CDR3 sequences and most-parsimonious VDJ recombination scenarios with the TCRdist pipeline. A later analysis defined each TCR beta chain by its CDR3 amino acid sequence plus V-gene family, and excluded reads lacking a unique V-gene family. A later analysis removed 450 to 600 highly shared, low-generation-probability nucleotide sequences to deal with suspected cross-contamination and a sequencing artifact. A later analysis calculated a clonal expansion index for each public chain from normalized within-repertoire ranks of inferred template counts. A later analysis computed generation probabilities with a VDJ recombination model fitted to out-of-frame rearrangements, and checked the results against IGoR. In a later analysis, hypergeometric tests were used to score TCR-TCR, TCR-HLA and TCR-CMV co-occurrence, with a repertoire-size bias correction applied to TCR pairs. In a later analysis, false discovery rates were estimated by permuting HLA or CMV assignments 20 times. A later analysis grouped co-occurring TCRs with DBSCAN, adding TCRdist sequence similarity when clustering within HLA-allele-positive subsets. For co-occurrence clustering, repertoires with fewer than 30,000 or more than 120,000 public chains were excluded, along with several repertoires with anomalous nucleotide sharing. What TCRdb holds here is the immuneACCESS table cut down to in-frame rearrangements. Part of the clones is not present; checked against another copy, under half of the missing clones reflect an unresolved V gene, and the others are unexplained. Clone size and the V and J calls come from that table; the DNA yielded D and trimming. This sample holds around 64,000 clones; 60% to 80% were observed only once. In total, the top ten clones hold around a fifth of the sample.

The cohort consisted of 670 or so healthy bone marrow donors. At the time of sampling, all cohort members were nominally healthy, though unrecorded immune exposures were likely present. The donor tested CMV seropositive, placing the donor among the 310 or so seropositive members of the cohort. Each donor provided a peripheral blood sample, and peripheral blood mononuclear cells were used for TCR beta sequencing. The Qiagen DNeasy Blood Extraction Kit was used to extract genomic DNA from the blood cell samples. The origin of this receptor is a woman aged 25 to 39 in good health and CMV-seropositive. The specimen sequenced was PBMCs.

The CDR3 protein is CASAPFRGGETQYF. The sequenced DNA: TGTGCCAGCGCTCCCTTCCGGGGGGGAGAGACCCAGTACTTC. The chain couples TRBV25-1 to TRBJ2-5, with 8 junctional bases fitting TRBD2. The germline V gene sets CDR1 to MGHDK and CDR2 to SYGVNS. The CDR3 measures 14 amino acids from cysteine to phenylalanine. Of the read, only the CDR3 DNA is kept; its 42 bases are in frame from base 1. Compared with germline, V lacks 8 bases and J lacks 4 bases; bases without a gene match: 9. The CDR3, completed at both ends by the reference TRBV25-1 and TRBJ2-5 genes, gives the full variable domain EADIYQTPRYLVIGTGKKITLECSQTMGHDKMYWYQQDPGMELHLIHYSYGVNSTEKGDLSSESTVSRIRTEHFPLTLESARPSHTSQYLCASAPFRGGETQYFGPGTRLLVL.